Following are 25 T cell receptor beta chains from one sample sequenced in a study of metastatic and nonmetastatic thyroid tumors. Ahead of thyroid surgery, no patient had received treatment of any kind. TCRdb reprocessed the PCR reads using MiXCR. The sample shows about 32,000 clones, less than 20% of them seen only once. What was sequenced was blood. The receptor set was obtained from a female donor with papillary thyroid cancer or a benign thyroid nodule (not recorded which). Some clones in this sample may be carry-over from other donors' samples.

This clone was detected many times. This specimen includes other DNA sequences encoding the same CDR3. The chain employs TRBV19 and TRBJ1-2, with D possibly matching TRBD1 (5 bases). V lost 3 bases, J lost 4 bases, and 21 bases lay in between. This CDR3 region has 17 residues. CDR1 LNHDA and CDR2 SQIVND come from the germline V gene (reference sequence). The CDR3 DNA follows: TGTGCCAGTAGTATCTACGGCGGGGGTAACACTCTCTATGGCTACACCTTC. Amino acids: CASSIYGGGNTLYGYTF.

This clone was recorded at least ten times. The chain joins TRBV5-6 to TRBJ2-3; TRBD1 matches 7 bases. The germline gives CDR1 SGHDT, CDR2 YYEEEE. Unmatched junction bases numbered 7, after V lost 3 bases and J lost 0 bases. CDR3 length: 16 amino acids. DNA of the CDR3: TGTGCCAGCAGCTCGTACAGGGGAACTAGCACAGATACGCAGTATTTT. Translating it yields CASSSYRGTSTDTQYF.

With respect to this clone: The junction departs from germline at one end; a sequencing error may be responsible. The J gene is TRBJ2-5, the V gene TRBV6-1; 9 positions agree with TRBD1. The CDR3 sequence is 14 residues long. Germline assignment: CDR1 MNHNS and CDR2 SASEGT. The CDR3 loop reads CSSSPPQGAETQYF. CDR3 nucleotides: TGTTCCAGCAGTCCGCCACAGGGGGCAGAGACCCAGTACTTC.

This clone occurred a few times. The chain joins TRBV2 to TRBJ1-2; 11 nucleotides align to TRBD1. This CDR3 is 14 amino acids long. Losses at the gene ends were 7 bases for V and 4 bases for J; bases not matched to a gene: 5. Germline-derived CDR1 and CDR2 are SNHLY and FYNNEI. The CDR3 sequence: CASKDRGRPYGYTF. For the CDR3, the DNA is TGTGCCAGCAAGGACAGGGGGCGTCCCTATGGCTACACCTTC.

This clone was counted at least ten times. This rearrangement joins TRBV7-9 to TRBJ1-1, with D unclear. The CDR3 has 13 amino acids. V lost 8 bases and J lost 1, with 11 bases in between. The germline gives CDR1 SEHNR, CDR2 FQNEAQ (reference sequence). The CDR3 loop is CASAPQGNTEAFF. CDR3 sequence (DNA): TGTGCCAGCGCCCCCCAAGGGAACACTGAAGCTTTCTTT.

This clone occurred many times. The chain employs TRBV28 and TRBJ2-2; weak D call: TRBD2 (6 bases). Germline lookup yields CDR1 MDHEN and CDR2 SYDVKM. The CDR3 extends over 14 amino acids. Trimming cost V 6 bases and J 4 bases, with 12 bases left between them. The CDR3 bases are TGTGCCAGCAGCGAGACTAGGAGCACCGGGGAGCTGTTTTTT. It codes for CASSETRSTGELFF.

This clone was counted at least ten times. This may be a read error, as it is one base from a much larger clone. The sample holds other DNA sequences that translate to the same CDR3. This rearrangement joins TRBV20-1 to TRBJ2-5; D unresolved. Germline V gene data show CDR1 as DFQATT and CDR2 as SNEGSKA (reference sequence). The length of the CDR3 is 12 residues. CDR3 region: CSAENVGETQYF. The CDR3 DNA reads as TGCAGCGCGGAGAATGTGGGAGAGACCCAGTACTTC.

In this sample, this clone turned up many times. V is TRBV10-1 and J is TRBJ2-1, with 12 nucleotides matching TRBD2. The V segment lost 2 bases and the J segment 4 bases; nucleotides outside the gene matches: 3. CDR3 length: 16 residues. Germline V lookup: CDR1 WNHNN, CDR2 SYGVQD (reference sequence). CDR3 DNA sequence: TGCGCCAGCAGTGAGGCGACTAGCGGGAGTTACAATGAGCAGTTCTTC. Encoded protein: CASSEATSGSYNEQFF.

The genes are TRBV9 and TRBJ2-7; tentatively, D is TRBD2 (6 bases). Germline V CDR1 and CDR2: SGDLS, YYNGEE. The CDR3 consists of 14 residues. The V and J ends lost 0 bases and 7 bases respectively, with 14 bases between them. CDR3 protein: CASSVVPSGGEQYF. CDR3 DNA: TGTGCCAGCAGCGTAGTCCCCTCCGGGGGTGAGCAGTACTTC.

This clone was counted between two and nine times. The chain carries TRBV6-1 and TRBJ2-7; 8 bases align to TRBD2. Germline loops: CDR1 MNHNS, CDR2 SASEGT. V lost 1 base and J lost 1; bases outside the gene matches: 3. CDR3 length equals 15 residues. Here the CDR3 reads CASSEGGGRSYEQYF. The DNA of the CDR3 is TGTGCCAGCAGTGAAGGGGGCGGGAGGTCCTACGAGCAGTACTTC.

There are many counts of this clone. V is TRBV7-9 and J is TRBJ1-1, with TRBD1 matching 8 bases. The CDR3 is 15 residues long. In germline, CDR1 is SEHNR, CDR2 FQNEAQ (reference sequence). V lost 5 bases to trimming and J lost 0 bases; unmatched junction nucleotides: 5. This CDR3 reads CASSADRVVNTEAFF. In DNA, the CDR3 is TGTGCCAGCAGCGCGGACAGGGTAGTGAACACTGAAGCTTTCTTT.

This clone showed up many times. This chain links TRBV3-1 with TRBJ2-3, with TRBD2 matching 9 bases. After removal of 5 bases from V and 0 bases from J, the junction contained 3 bases not matched to a gene. Germline assignment: CDR1 LGHDT and CDR2 YNNKEL (reference sequence). The CDR3 is 15 residues long. The CDR3 region has the DNA TGTGCCAGCAGCACAACTAGCGGGAGCACAGATACGCAGTATTTT. This sequence encodes CASSTTSGSTDTQYF.

This clone was found a few times. This chain joins TRBV19 and TRBJ2-3; D unresolved. The CDR3 is 14 residues long. Germline V gene sequence: CDR1 LNHDA, CDR2 SQIVND (reference sequence). V was cut by 7 bases and J by 0 bases, with 11 bases left in between. CDR3 DNA sequence: TGTGCCAGTACCCCGACATCTAGCACAGATACGCAGTATTTT. Encoded protein: CASTPTSSTDTQYF. The full variable domain, completed using reference TRBV19 and TRBJ2-3, is DGGITQSPKYLFRKEGQNVTLSCEQNLNHDAMYWYRQDPGQGLRLIYYSQIVNDFQKGDIAEGYSVSREKKESFPLTVTSAQKNPTAFYLCASTPTSSTDTQYFGPGTRLTVL.

The chain uses TRBV30 and TRBJ2-7, with 7 bases matching TRBD2. This CDR3 is built from 13 residues. V shed 3 bases, J shed 3 bases, and the junction held 5 bases outside the gene matches. Germline values: CDR1 GTSNPN, CDR2 SVGIG (reference sequence). CDR3 nucleotide sequence: TGTGCCTGGAGGGGCGGGAGTAGCTACGAGCAGTACTTC. Protein sequence: CAWRGGSSYEQYF.

The chain is built from TRBV20-1 and TRBJ2-7; D is possibly TRBD1 or TRBD2 (5 bases each). With 5 bases removed from V and 3 bases from J, the gap between germline ends came to 20 bases. Germline V lookup: CDR1 DFQATT, CDR2 SNEGSKA (reference sequence). This CDR3 spans 15 amino acids. CDR3: CSACPVGDVDYEQYF. In DNA, the CDR3 is TGCAGTGCTTGCCCGGTGGGGGACGTTGACTACGAGCAGTACTTC.

This clone was recorded a few times. A much larger clone differs by one base, so this may be a read error. The chain combines TRBV7-3 with TRBJ2-1; the D gene is possibly TRBD2 (6 bases). Germline CDR1 SGHTA, CDR2 FQGTGA. The CDR3 is 15 residues long. Here the CDR3 reads CASSLTGTLQEGQCF. The CDR3, as DNA: TGTGCCAGCAGCTTAACTGGGACGCTGCAGGAGGGGCAGTGCTTC.

This clone was counted at least ten times. In nucleotides, the CDR3 is TGTGCCAGCAGCTTCCTCCAGGGGGAGGGCACTGAAGCTTTCTTT. Its translation: CASSFLQGEGTEAFF. V and J are TRBV13 and TRBJ1-1, with TRBD1 identical over 7 bases. Trimming cost V 3 bases and J 4 bases; bases outside gene matches: 8. The CDR3 runs to 15 residues. The germline V gene encodes CDR1 PRHDT and CDR2 FYEKMQ (reference sequence).

This clone appeared many times. CDR3 sequence (DNA): TGTGCCAGTAGTTCAGGGAGGGGGGCTCAAGAGACCCAGTACTTC. Translated, it gives CASSSGRGAQETQYF. This chain uses TRBV19 with TRBJ2-5, with D possibly being TRBD2 (7 bases). V was cut by 5 bases and J by 2 bases, with 15 bases left in between. The CDR3 loop spans 15 amino acids. Germline CDR1 and CDR2: LNHDA and SQIVND (reference sequence).

This clone showed up many times. The V call is TRBV7-2, the J call TRBJ1-4; a weak D match, TRBD1 (6 bases). V was pared by 7 bases and J by 6 bases, with 12 bases between. The length of the CDR3 is 13 residues. CDR1 SGHTA and CDR2 FQGNSA come from the germline V gene. The CDR3 loop is CASTQGIYEKLFF. CDR3 bases: TGTGCCAGCACCCAGGGGATTTATGAAAAACTGTTTTTT.

This clone was found a few times. This chain uses TRBV6-1 with TRBJ2-3; TRBD2 matches at 12 bases. The length of the CDR3 is 15 residues. J gave up 4 bases and V 6 bases, and 5 bases lay outside the gene matches. Germline CDR1 MNHNS, CDR2 SASEGT. The CDR3 bases are TGTGCCAGCAGCCCGACTAGCGGGAGTTCAGATACGCAGTATTTT. Residues: CASSPTSGSSDTQYF.

This clone occurred many times. The chain recombines TRBV20-1 with TRBJ2-1, with 9 positions matching TRBD1. Per the germline V gene, CDR1 is DFQATT and CDR2 is SNEGSKA (reference sequence). The V segment lost 6 bases and the J segment 4 bases; nucleotides outside the gene matches: 10. The CDR3 has 15 amino acids. The CDR3 loop reads CSAYPGQGLYNEQFF. The CDR3 DNA reads TGCAGTGCCTATCCGGGACAGGGACTTTACAATGAGCAGTTCTTC.

Judged by abundance, this clone is medium-sized (0.01 to 0.1%). Here the CDR3 DNA reads TGCGCCAGCAGCTTGTTGGGGGGTATTGAAGCTTTCTTT. Translated: CASSLLGGIEAFF. This sequence joins TRBV5-1 and TRBJ1-1; perhaps TRBD1 as D (5 bases). The germline gives CDR1 SGHRS, CDR2 YFSETQ. The V and J ends lost 1 base and 7 bases respectively, with 11 bases between them. The CDR3 is 13 residues long. The complete variable domain, with remaining parts taken from reference TRBV5-1 and TRBJ1-1, reads KAGVTQTPRYLIKTRGQQVTLSCSPISGHRSVSWYQQTPGQGLQFLFEYFSETQRNKGNFPGRFSGRQFSNSRSEMNVSTLELGDSALYLCASSLLGGIEAFFGQGTRLTVV.

The sample holds many counts of this clone. The CDR3 DNA reads TGTGCCAGCAGTTTAGACAGCCTCTATGGCTACACCTTC. Encoded protein: CASSLDSLYGYTF. The V gene is TRBV28, the J gene TRBJ1-2; possible D gene TRBD1, 5 bases. V lost 2 bases and J 4 bases, leaving 8 bases between the germline ends. The CDR3 consists of 13 residues. From germline, CDR1 is MDHEN and CDR2 SYDVKM.

The J gene is TRBJ2-7, the V gene TRBV7-2; TRBD1 is a possible D gene (5 bases). The germline V gene encodes CDR1 SGHTA and CDR2 FQGNSA. The CDR3 spans 15 residues. CDR3 region: CGCSLALDRSYEQYF. CDR3 nucleotides: TGTGGGTGCAGCTTAGCTCTTGACAGATCCTACGAGCAGTACTTC.

There are a few counts of this clone. The genes are TRBV27 and TRBJ1-6; D unresolved. The ends were cut back, 0 bases at V and 5 bases at J, with 8 bases in the middle. Germline assignment: CDR1 MNHEY and CDR2 SMNVEV (reference sequence). This CDR3 contains 15 residues. Written as DNA, the CDR3 is TGTGCCAGCAGTTTATCGGGCCAACATAATTCACCCCTCCACTTT. Amino acid sequence: CASSLSGQHNSPLHF.